This T cell receptor beta chain was retrieved from a study of blood T cell repertoires in COVID-19. Assay used: immunoSEQ multiplex PCR; TCRdb lists only in-frame clones, some missing. This table holds roughly 250,000 clones, around 90% found once. Seattle cases were enrolled at active infection and followed longitudinally. The CDR3 sequence is 15 residues long. V lost 2 bases and J lost 6; bases outside the gene matches: 5. The germline CDR1 and CDR2 sequences are MNHEY and SVGEGT. J is TRBJ2-3 and V is TRBV6-2 or TRBV6-3; the match to TRBD2 covers 10 bases. The sequencing input was peripheral blood. This sequence originates from a person under 35 with COVID-19, enrolled during active disease. CDR3 nucleotide sequence: TGTGCCAGCAGTTACGGGGCTAGCGGGAGCGATACGCAGTATTTT. Encoded protein: CASSYGASGSDTQYF.